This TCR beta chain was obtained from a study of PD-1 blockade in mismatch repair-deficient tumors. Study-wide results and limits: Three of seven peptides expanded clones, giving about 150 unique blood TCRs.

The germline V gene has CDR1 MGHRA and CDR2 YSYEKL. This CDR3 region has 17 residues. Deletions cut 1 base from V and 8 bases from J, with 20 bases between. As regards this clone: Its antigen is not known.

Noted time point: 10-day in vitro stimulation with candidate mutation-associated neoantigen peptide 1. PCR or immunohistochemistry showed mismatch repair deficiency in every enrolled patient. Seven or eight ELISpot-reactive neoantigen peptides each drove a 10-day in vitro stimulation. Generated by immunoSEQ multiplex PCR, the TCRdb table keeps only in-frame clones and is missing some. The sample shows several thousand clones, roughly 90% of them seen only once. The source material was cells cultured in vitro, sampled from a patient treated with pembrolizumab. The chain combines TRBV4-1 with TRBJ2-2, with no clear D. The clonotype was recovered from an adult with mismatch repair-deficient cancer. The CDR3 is CASSQGWFTTGEGELFF. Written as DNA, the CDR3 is TGCGCCAGCAGCCAAGGATGGTTTACGACCGGAGAGGGGGAGCTGTTTTTT.